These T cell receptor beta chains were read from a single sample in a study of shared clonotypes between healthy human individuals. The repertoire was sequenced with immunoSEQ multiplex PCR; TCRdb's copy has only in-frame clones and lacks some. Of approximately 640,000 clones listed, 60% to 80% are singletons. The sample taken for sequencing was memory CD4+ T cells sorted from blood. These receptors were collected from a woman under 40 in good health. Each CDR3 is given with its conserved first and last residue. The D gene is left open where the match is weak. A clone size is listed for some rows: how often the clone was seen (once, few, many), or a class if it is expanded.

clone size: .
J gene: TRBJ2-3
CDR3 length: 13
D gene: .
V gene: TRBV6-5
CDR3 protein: CASSYEDRDTQYF
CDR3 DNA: TGTGCCAGCAGTTACGAGGACAGAGATACGCAGTATTTT

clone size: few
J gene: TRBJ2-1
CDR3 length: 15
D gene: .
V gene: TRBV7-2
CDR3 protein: CASSLGSRLYNEQFF
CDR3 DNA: TGTGCCAGCAGCTTAGGGTCCAGGCTGTACAATGAGCAGTTCTTC

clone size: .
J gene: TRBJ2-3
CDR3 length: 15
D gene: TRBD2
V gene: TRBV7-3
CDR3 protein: CASSFSGGSTDTQYF
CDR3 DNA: TGTGCCAGCAGCTTTAGCGGGGGTAGCACAGATACGCAGTATTTT

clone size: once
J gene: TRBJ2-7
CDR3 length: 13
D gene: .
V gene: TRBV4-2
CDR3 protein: CASSPRPTGEQYF
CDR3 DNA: TGTGCCAGCAGTCCCCGGCCCACGGGGGAGCAGTACTTC

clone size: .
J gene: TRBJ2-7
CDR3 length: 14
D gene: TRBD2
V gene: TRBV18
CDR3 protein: CASSSTSGSYEQYF
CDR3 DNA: TGTGCCAGCTCATCCACTAGCGGGTCCTACGAGCAGTACTTC

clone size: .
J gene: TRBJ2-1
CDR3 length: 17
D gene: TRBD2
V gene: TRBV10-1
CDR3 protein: CASSEPMGLAGGNEQFF
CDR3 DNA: TGCGCCAGCAGTGAACCCATGGGACTAGCGGGAGGCAATGAGCAGTTCTTC

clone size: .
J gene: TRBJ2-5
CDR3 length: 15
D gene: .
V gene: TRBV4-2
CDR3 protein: CASSQDGAPAETQYF
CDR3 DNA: TGTGCCAGCAGCCAAGATGGGGCGCCCGCAGAGACCCAGTACTTC

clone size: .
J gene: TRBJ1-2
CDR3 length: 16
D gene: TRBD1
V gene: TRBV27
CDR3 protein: CASSRTGGAVNYGYTF
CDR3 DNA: TGTGCCAGCAGTCGTACAGGGGGCGCGGTCAACTATGGCTACACCTTC

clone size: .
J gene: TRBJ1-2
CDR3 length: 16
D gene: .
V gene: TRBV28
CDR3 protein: CASTRNQGLANYGYTF
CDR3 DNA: TGTGCCAGCACTAGAAACCAGGGCTTAGCTAACTATGGCTACACCTTC

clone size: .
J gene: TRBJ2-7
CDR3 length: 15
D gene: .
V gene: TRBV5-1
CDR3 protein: CASSFEITSSYEQYF
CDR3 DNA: TGCGCCAGCAGCTTCGAGATTACGAGCTCCTACGAGCAGTACTTC